This is a list of T cell receptor beta chains from one sample in a study of blood T cell repertoires in COVID-19. TCRdb keeps only in-frame clones here, not all; method: immunoSEQ multiplex PCR. The table has around 270,000 clones, over 75% seen once. The sample was PBMCs or T cells enriched from blood (not recorded which). These receptor sequences come from a woman aged 40 to 55 who had been exposed to COVID-19. The CDR3 runs from the conserved cysteine through the conserved F or W. A D gene is named only where the DNA matches it firmly. Only some rows state a clone size, as once, few, many or a class for expanded clones.

TRBV18	once	TRBD2	TRBJ2-2	TGTGCCAGCTCACCTATCCTAGCGGTTAACACCGGGGAGCTGTTTTTT	CASSPILAVNTGELFF
TRBV18	NA	TRBD1	TRBJ1-2	TGTGCCAGCTCACCACTCGGACAGGGGGACTATGGCTACACCTTC	CASSPLGQGDYGYTF
TRBV19	once	TRBD1	TRBJ1-2	TGTGCCAGTAGTATAAAACAGGGGCGAAACTATGGCTACACCTTC	CASSIKQGRNYGYTF
TRBV28	NA	TRBD2	TRBJ2-3	TGTGCCAGCAGTTTGTCTAGCGGACGCACAGATACGCAGTATTTT	CASSLSSGRTDTQYF
TRBV6-2/TRBV6-3	NA	NA	TRBJ2-3	TGTGCCAGCAGTTACTCCGGACCGTCCGGAGGCACGCAGTATTTT	CASSYSGPSGGTQYF
TRBV27	NA	NA	TRBJ1-5	TGTGCCAGCAGTTTAACAGGCAATCAGCCCCAGCATTTT	CASSLTGNQPQHF
TRBV7-2	NA	NA	TRBJ1-4	TGTGCCAGCAGCTTAGGACCCCTACAGGGTCCTAATGAAAAACTGTTTTTT	CASSLGPLQGPNEKLFF
TRBV7-2	NA	TRBD2	TRBJ2-5	TGTGCCAGCAGCACAGCTAGCGGGAGGGTTGAGACCCAGTACTTC	CASSTASGRVETQYF
TRBV30	NA	NA	TRBJ2-3	TGTGCCTGGAAGGTGGACAGCGCTAGCACAGATACGCAGTATTTT	CAWKVDSASTDTQYF
TRBV29-1	NA	NA	TRBJ1-1	TGCAGCGGGAGGGGGACTATGAACACTGAAGCTTTCTTT	CSGRGTMNTEAFF
TRBV9	NA	NA	TRBJ2-7	TGTGCCAGCAGCGTAGACCCCCTAGCAACTACCTACGAGCAGTACTTC	CASSVDPLATTYEQYF
TRBV18	once	NA	TRBJ2-3	TGTGCCAGCTCAGCCCACAAGTCTGATACGCAGTATTTT	CASSAHKSDTQYF
TRBV18	NA	NA	TRBJ2-1	TGTGCCAGCTCAACACTATCCGGGGGGCTAACCTACAATGAGCAGTTCTTC	CASSTLSGGLTYNEQFF
TRBV27	NA	TRBD2	TRBJ2-1	TGTGCCAGCAGGCCGGGACTAGCAGATTACAATGAGCAGTTCTTC	CASRPGLADYNEQFF
TRBV18	NA	TRBD1	TRBJ2-6	TGTGCCAGCTCACCACGTCTGGACAGGGTCTCTGGGGCCAACGTCCTGACTTTC	CASSPRLDRVSGANVLTF
TRBV28	NA	TRBD1	TRBJ2-1	TGTGCCAGCAGCACAACCTCACAGGGGAGCTCCTACAATGAGCAGTTCTTC	CASSTTSQGSSYNEQFF
TRBV7-9	NA	NA	TRBJ2-2	TGTGCCAGCAGCTTAGCGGCAGGGCTCGGGGAGCTGTTTTTT	CASSLAAGLGELFF
TRBV5-4	NA	TRBD1	TRBJ2-5	TGTGCCAGCAGCCCGACAGGGGAAATTTACCAAGAGACCCAGTACTTC	CASSPTGEIYQETQYF
TRBV11-2	once	TRBD1	TRBJ1-2	TGTGCCAGCAGCAGACGACAGGGCCTCTATGGCTACACCTTC	CASSRRQGLYGYTF
TRBV29-1	NA	NA	TRBJ1-2	TGCAGCGTACAAGGACGGACAAAGGAGGGCTACACCTTC	CSVQGRTKEGYTF
TRBV9	NA	NA	TRBJ2-1	TGTGCCAGCAGCGTAGGGTCTGAGGGCTACAATGAGCAGTTCTTC	CASSVGSEGYNEQFF
TRBV5-4	NA	TRBD1	TRBJ2-1	TGTGCCAGCAGCACCACCCTCGGGACAGCACAGTACAATGAGCAGTTCTTC	CASSTTLGTAQYNEQFF
TRBV11-2	NA	NA	TRBJ2-5	TGTGCCAGCAGCTTAAGTATGCGAGAGACCCAGTACTTC	CASSLSMRETQYF
TRBV18	NA	NA	TRBJ1-3	TGTGCCAGCTCCCCTTACGGGGGGCAGAGCTCTGGAAACACCATATATTTT	CASSPYGGQSSGNTIYF
TRBV11-2	once	TRBD2	TRBJ2-3	TGTGCCAGCAGCTTGGCCTCTAGCGGGAGCACAGATACGCAGTATTTT	CASSLASSGSTDTQYF
TRBV7-3	NA	NA	TRBJ2-7	TGTGCCAGCAGCTTGGTAGGGGGTGGGAGTGAATCCTACGAGCAGTACTTC	CASSLVGGGSESYEQYF
TRBV3-1/TRBV3-2	few	TRBD1	TRBJ2-7	TGTGCCAGCAGCCAAGATCGGACAGGGGGCAAGTACGAGCAGTACTTC	CASSQDRTGGKYEQYF
TRBV6-2/TRBV6-3	NA	TRBD2	TRBJ2-2	TGTGCCAGCAGCGGGGGACTAGCGGGAGCCGGGGAGCTGTTTTTT	CASSGGLAGAGELFF
TRBV29-1	NA	NA	TRBJ2-3	TGCAGCGGCAGGGAGGTTAAAACAGATACGCAGTATTTT	CSGREVKTDTQYF
TRBV4-3	NA	TRBD2	TRBJ2-5	TGCGCCAGCAGCCAAGGGGTAGCGGGAGGCGGAGAGACCCAGTACTTC	CASSQGVAGGGETQYF
TRBV24-1	once	TRBD1	TRBJ1-1	TGTGCCAGCGCGCCAGGGGGCTCGGGAGACACTGAAGCTTTCTTT	CASAPGGSGDTEAFF